One and the same sample provided the 28 T cell receptor beta chains below, sequenced in a study of T cells in localized non-small cell lung cancer (dated by TCRdb to 2018 to 2020). The library was made by the immunoSEQ multiplex PCR assay. The clones in this table, taken by TCRdb from immuneACCESS, are in-frame only. Not every clone is retained; where verified, under half of the shortfall comes from an unresolved V gene, and the cause of the rest is unknown. The sample table shows about 92,000 clones, and just over 90% are seen once. The ten most abundant clones make up roughly 4.3% of the sample. The sequencing here drew on PBMCs, taken before any cancer treatment. Source of these receptors: a woman between 35 and 75 years old with stage II squamous cell lung carcinoma.

V and J are TRBV28 and TRBJ1-1; the D gene is possibly TRBD1 (5 bases). The CDR3 sequence is 11 residues long. V gave up 5 bases and J gave up 11 bases, with 12 bases separating them. Germline loops: CDR1 MDHEN, CDR2 SYDVKM. The CDR3 is CASSKRQRAFF. CDR3 sequence (DNA): TGTGCCAGCAGTAAGAGACAGAGGGCTTTCTTT.

This clone was counted once. The chain couples TRBV2 to TRBJ2-7; possible D gene TRBD1, 6 bases. The CDR3 runs 14 residues. V lost 8 bases and J 2 bases, leaving 16 bases between the germline ends. Germline V gene lookup returns CDR1 SNHLY and CDR2 FYNNEI. The CDR3 spells CASLGLDRPYEQYF. The CDR3 region has the DNA TGTGCCAGCCTCGGGCTGGACAGACCCTACGAGCAGTACTTC.

The V call is TRBV7-9, the J call TRBJ1-1; possible D gene TRBD1, 5 bases. The CDR3 covers 13 residues. Germline values: CDR1 SEHNR, CDR2 FQNEAQ (reference sequence). V was pared by 5 bases and J by 5 bases, with 12 bases between. The CDR3 DNA reads TGTGCCAGCAGCCCCCTGGGGGGGACTGAAGCTTTCTTT. Protein product: CASSPLGGTEAFF.

The rearrangement uses TRBV6-1 and TRBJ1-5; no clear D. The CDR3 sequence is 13 residues long. Germline V lookup: CDR1 MNHNS, CDR2 SASEGT. With 9 bases removed from V and 6 bases from J, the gap between germline ends came to 15 bases. CDR3 loop: CASLAETRQPQHF. The DNA for the CDR3 is TGTGCCAGTCTCGCCGAAACCCGTCAGCCCCAGCATTTT.

This chain connects TRBV5-1 to TRBJ2-7; D perhaps matches TRBD1 (5 bases). Germline values: CDR1 SGHRS, CDR2 YFSETQ. CDR3 size: 15 residues. Deletions cut 2 bases from V and 4 bases from J, with 16 bases between. This CDR3 reads CASSFGHGKNYEQYF. The CDR3 DNA reads TGCGCCAGCAGCTTCGGACATGGAAAGAATTACGAGCAGTACTTC.

In its sample, this clone is medium-sized. This chain connects TRBV19 to TRBJ2-1; a weak D match, TRBD1 (5 bases). CDR1 is LNHDA and CDR2 is SQIVND in the germline V gene (reference sequence). Trimming pared 3 bases from V and 2 bases from J, leaving 11 bases between. The CDR3 contains 15 residues. The CDR3 nucleotides read TGTGCCAGTAGTATGATGGCAGGGACCTACAATGAGCAGTTCTTC. Translated: CASSMMAGTYNEQFF.

This chain joins TRBV6-1 and TRBJ2-2; 8 nucleotides line up with TRBD1. The CDR3 is 16 residues long. Germline CDR1 MNHNS, CDR2 SASEGT. J lost 5 bases, V lost 1 base, and 6 bases had no gene match. CDR3 sequence reads: CASSEEGRGRTGELFF. DNA for the CDR3: TGTGCCAGCAGTGAAGAGGGCAGGGGGCGAACCGGGGAGCTGTTTTTT.

CDR3 nucleotides: TGTGCCAGCAGTGGCGGGACTAGCGGGGGGAAGTACAATGAGCAGTTCTTC. Translating it yields CASSGGTSGGKYNEQFF. The chain uses TRBV28 and TRBJ2-1; 15 bases align to TRBD2. This CDR3 comprises 17 residues. The ends lost 5 bases at V and 4 bases at J; junction bases unmatched: 6. Germline lookup yields CDR1 MDHEN and CDR2 SYDVKM.

The CDR3 spells CASSLELGTNYGYTF. The CDR3 nucleotides read TGTGCCAGCAGCTTGGAGTTGGGCACTAACTATGGCTACACCTTC. This rearrangement joins TRBV5-4 to TRBJ1-2; no definite D call. Trimming stripped 0 bases from V and 0 bases from J, with 9 bases between. This CDR3 has 15 amino acids. CDR1 is SGHNT and CDR2 is YYREEE in the germline V gene (reference sequence).

The chain recombines TRBV7-8 with TRBJ2-1, with TRBD2 as a possible D gene (6 bases). Germline CDR1 and CDR2: SGHVS and FQNEAQ. The ends were cut back, 5 bases at V and 0 bases at J, with 14 bases in the middle. This CDR3 has 16 amino acids. CDR3 protein: CASSPSEKSSYNEQFF. The CDR3 DNA sequence: TGTGCCAGCAGCCCTAGCGAGAAAAGCTCCTACAATGAGCAGTTCTTC. The full variable domain, rest sourced from reference TRBV7-8 and TRBJ2-1, is GAGVSQSPRYKVAKRGQDVALRCDPISGHVSLFWYQQALGQGPEFLTYFQNEAQLDKSGLPSDRFFAERPEGSVSTLKIQRTQQEDSAVYLCASSPSEKSSYNEQFFGPGTRLTVL.

In DNA, the CDR3 is TGCGCCAGCAGCGGAACAGGGAGAACTATTGAAGCTTTCTTT. Translating it yields CASSGTGRTIEAFF. This chain links TRBV5-1 with TRBJ1-1; maybe TRBD1 (6 bases). V lost 4 bases, J lost 7 bases, and 17 bases lay in between. The V gene's germline CDR1 is SGHRS and CDR2 YFSETQ. The CDR3 runs to 14 residues. Using reference TRBV5-1 and TRBJ1-1 for the parts outside the CDR3, the full variable domain is KAGVTQTPRYLIKTRGQQVTLSCSPISGHRSVSWYQQTPGQGLQFLFEYFSETQRNKGNFPGRFSGRQFSNSRSEMNVSTLELGDSALYLCASSGTGRTIEAFFGQGTRLTVV.

The chain employs TRBV5-4 and TRBJ2-1; 14 bases are shared with TRBD2. In germline, CDR1 is SGHNT, CDR2 YYREEE (reference sequence). The CDR3 consists of 15 residues. The trim removed 3 bases at V and 9 bases at J, leaving 5 bases unmatched. The CDR3 DNA reads as TGTGCCAGCAGCTCGGGACTAGCGGGAGCGGGTGAGCAGTTCTTC. This encodes CASSSGLAGAGEQFF. Based on the CDR3 plus reference TRBV5-4 and TRBJ2-1, the full variable domain is ETGVTQSPTHLIKTRGQQVTLRCSSQSGHNTVSWYQQALGQGPQFIFQYYREEENGRGNFPPRFSGLQFPNYSSELNVNALELDDSALYLCASSSGLAGAGEQFFGPGTRLTVL.

The rearrangement uses TRBV30 and TRBJ1-1; possible D gene TRBD1, 5 bases. The CDR3 is 14 amino acids. V was clipped by 0 bases and J by 1 base, with 9 bases between them. CDR1 is GTSNPN, CDR2 SVGIG, per germline (reference sequence). The CDR3 loop reads CAWSVRGRNTEAFF. CDR3 DNA sequence: TGTGCCTGGAGTGTACGGGGGAGGAACACTGAAGCTTTCTTT.

V gene TRBV5-8 combines with J gene TRBJ1-4; the D is unclear. CDR1 and CDR2 from the germline V gene are SGHTS and YDEGEE. This CDR3 has 15 residues. V shed 6 bases and J shed 6 bases, with 18 bases lying between them. The CDR3 protein is CASTPSGSRDEKLFF. The CDR3 DNA sequence: TGTGCCAGCACCCCGTCGGGGAGTAGGGATGAAAAACTGTTTTTT.

The genes are TRBV30 and TRBJ2-7; D not resolved. Trimming took 0 bases from V and 0 from J, leaving 6 bases between them. Per the germline V gene, CDR1 is GTSNPN and CDR2 is SVGIG (reference sequence). The CDR3 consists of 13 residues. CDR3 sequence (DNA): TGTGCCTGGAGTGTACTGAGCTCCTACGAGCAGTACTTC. Amino acids: CAWSVLSSYEQYF.

The gene calls are TRBV5-1 and TRBJ1-1; perhaps TRBD1 as D (5 bases). V was clipped by 5 bases and J by 4 bases, with 21 bases between them. Germline values: CDR1 SGHRS, CDR2 YFSETQ. The CDR3 is 16 residues long. This CDR3 is CASSSLGTRWFTEAFF. The CDR3 nucleotides are TGCGCCAGCAGTTCACTCGGGACTCGATGGTTCACTGAAGCTTTCTTT.

This chain links TRBV11-2 with TRBJ2-3; D is perhaps TRBD2 (6 bases). Germline CDR1 and CDR2: SGHAT and FQNNGV. The germline V and J ends were trimmed by 5 bases and 4 bases, with 13 bases remaining between them. The CDR3 runs 14 residues. The CDR3 DNA is TGTGCCAGCAGCCCCGGGGGAACCGCAGATACGCAGTATTTT. It yields the protein CASSPGGTADTQYF.

This clone was counted once. V usage is TRBV6-5 and J usage is TRBJ1-4; no clear D gene. The CDR3 runs to 16 residues. In germline, CDR1 is MNHEY, CDR2 SVGAGI. Trimming pared 0 bases from V and 0 bases from J, leaving 8 bases between. The CDR3 coding sequence is TGTGCCAGCAGTTACTCGTGGATCGCAACTAATGAAAAACTGTTTTTT. This sequence encodes CASSYSWIATNEKLFF.

V and J are TRBV5-4 and TRBJ2-1; D is unresolved. Trimming took 0 bases from V and 5 from J, leaving 15 bases between them. CDR1 is SGHNT, CDR2 YYREEE, per germline (reference sequence). The CDR3 extends over 16 amino acids. This chain's CDR3 is CASSLARISGNNEQFF. The CDR3 bases are TGTGCCAGCAGCTTGGCGAGGATCTCGGGTAACAATGAGCAGTTCTTC.

This clone has just one count. The genes are TRBV28 and TRBJ2-5; TRBD2 agrees at 7 bases. Germline CDR1 and CDR2: MDHEN and SYDVKM. The CDR3 runs to 13 residues. V gave up 6 bases and J gave up 5 bases; unmatched junction bases: 6. Here the CDR3 DNA reads TGTGCCAGCAGCTTGACAGCGGGGGAGACCCAGTACTTC. Translation: CASSLTAGETQYF.

Concerning this clone: One end of the junction fails to match germline, which may point to a read error. The V call is TRBV4-2, the J call TRBJ1-2; the D gene is possibly TRBD1 (5 bases). This CDR3 is built from 15 residues. Germline V CDR1 and CDR2: LGHNA, YNFKEQ. This chain's CDR3 is CASSPKAGGGNGYTF. In DNA, the CDR3 is TGTGCCAGCAGCCCAAAGGCCGGGGGTGGGAATGGATACACCTTC.

The V and J genes are TRBV6-1 and TRBJ2-7; D is perhaps TRBD1 (6 bases). Trimming pared 7 bases from V and 2 bases from J, leaving 15 bases between. The CDR3 has 14 residues. Germline CDR1 is MNHNS and CDR2 is SASEGT. DNA for the CDR3: TGTGCCAGCATAATCGGACAGTTTCCCTACGAGCAGTACTTC. Translated, it gives CASIIGQFPYEQYF.

CDR3 sequence reads: CASSLSGGRKIGEQFF. The CDR3 coding sequence is TGTGCCAGCAGTTTATCGGGGGGGCGAAAGATTGGTGAGCAGTTCTTC. The chain employs TRBV27 and TRBJ2-1; weak D call: TRBD2 (7 bases). Trimming cost V 0 bases and J 9 bases, with 18 bases left between them. Looked up from germline, CDR1 is MNHEY and CDR2 is SMNVEV (reference sequence). The CDR3 is 16 amino acids.

This chain connects TRBV11-2 to TRBJ2-6, with unresolved D. This CDR3 has 19 residues. The germline gives CDR1 SGHAT, CDR2 FQNNGV. Trimming shortened V by 2 bases and J by 5 bases, and 22 bases separated the two germline ends. The DNA for the CDR3 is TGTGCCAGCAGCTTAAGTGCCCTGCGGATCCCCCTCTGGGCCAACGTCCTGACTTTC. As protein: CASSLSALRIPLWANVLTF.

J is TRBJ1-4 and V is TRBV27, with D possibly matching TRBD1 (5 bases). This CDR3 spans 15 amino acids. Germline V gene sequence: CDR1 MNHEY, CDR2 SMNVEV (reference sequence). The germline V and J ends were trimmed by 0 bases and 4 bases, with 9 bases remaining between them. CDR3 bases: TGTGCCAGCAGTTTATCGGTTAGGGGTAATGAAAAACTGTTTTTT. Its protein is CASSLSVRGNEKLFF.

The chain employs TRBV5-4 and TRBJ2-5; D is ambiguous. Trimming pared 0 bases from V and 0 bases from J, leaving 0 bases between. CDR3 length: 12 residues. CDR1 and CDR2 (germline): SGHNT, YYREEE (reference sequence). The DNA of the CDR3 is TGTGCCAGCAGCTTGGACCAAGAGACCCAGTACTTC. It is translated as CASSLDQETQYF.

The rearrangement joins TRBV6-6 to TRBJ2-1, with D uncertain. V was trimmed by 6 bases and J by 6 bases, leaving 6 bases between them. CDR3 size: 11 residues. Germline V gene lookup returns CDR1 MNHNY and CDR2 SVGAGI (reference sequence). CDR3 coding DNA: TGTGCCAGCAGAGTAGGCAATGAGCAGTTCTTC. Its protein is CASRVGNEQFF.

The rearrangement uses TRBV5-1 and TRBJ1-4; D unresolved. From germline, CDR1 is SGHRS and CDR2 YFSETQ. The CDR3 runs 14 residues. The V and J ends lost 2 bases and 0 bases respectively, with 5 bases between them. The CDR3 nucleotides are TGCGCCAGCAGCTTAATGTCAACTAATGAAAAACTGTTTTTT. As protein: CASSLMSTNEKLFF. The full variable domain, completed using reference TRBV5-1 and TRBJ1-4, is KAGVTQTPRYLIKTRGQQVTLSCSPISGHRSVSWYQQTPGQGLQFLFEYFSETQRNKGNFPGRFSGRQFSNSRSEMNVSTLELGDSALYLCASSLMSTNEKLFFGSGTQLSVL.